The rows below give T cell receptor beta chains drawn from one sample of a study of blood T cells in healthy people across ages. TCRdb used MiXCR to reprocess the 5' RACE reads, holding one entry per CDR3 protein. The sample has about 800,000 distinct CDR3 sequences, roughly 60% seen once; the top ten hold about 20%. Sequencing was done on a sample of blood. The receptors were sampled from a man in his thirties or forties in good health. CDR3s leave out the opening cysteine and the closing phenylalanine or tryptophan. The order of the fields is J gene, V gene, CDR3 protein.

>TRBJ2-1|TRBV12-3/TRBV12-4
ASGSGSGGGGNEQF
>TRBJ2-1|TRBV20-1
SAWEFLYNEQF
>TRBJ2-3|TRBV9
ASSVYPSGTDTQY
>TRBJ2-5|TRBV18
ASSGSGRNLETQY
>TRBJ2-2|TRBV11-2
ASSLTMGGELF
>TRBJ1-2|TRBV6-6
ASSYSDGGYT
>NA|TRBV7-9
ASSLGGLAIEQY
>TRBJ2-3|TRBV7-2
ASSLVVGTTRSYTQY
>NA|TRBV2
ASRLLAGLTYEQY
>TRBJ2-1|TRBV20-1
SAFPGLAVREQF
>TRBJ2-5|TRBV5-1
ASSLEGREETQY
>TRBJ2-7|TRBV6-1
ASSEGRDHEQY
>TRBJ2-5|TRBV7-9
ASSYSGQLGPTQY
>TRBJ1-1|TRBV7-9
ASSSRAGNTEAF
>TRBJ1-5|TRBV6-5
ASSSTDPNQPQH
>TRBJ1-2|TRBV7-2
ASSLVLQGTGGYT
>TRBJ1-2|TRBV9
ASSVGRDSNYGYT
>TRBJ1-2|TRBV5-1
ASSLGHEGGYT
>TRBJ2-5|TRBV5-1
ASSLGQGSGETQY
>TRBJ2-1|TRBV12-3/TRBV12-4
ASSFRVAGGDEQF
>TRBJ2-5|TRBV25-1
ACSDPGASETQY
>TRBJ1-1|TRBV5-1
ASSAGTARAEAF
>TRBJ2-4|TRBV6-6
ASSYWETKNIQY
>TRBJ2-1|TRBV5-1
ASAADNEQF
>TRBJ2-3|TRBV7-2
ASSLARHEATQY
>NA|TRBV7-2
ASSFLAGGHEQY
>TRBJ1-2|TRBV6-5
ASSYTFNYGYT
>TRBJ2-3|TRBV10-3
ATSPGEGRQY
>TRBJ2-2|TRBV5-1
ASSSGVTGELF
>TRBJ2-1|TRBV20-1
SARFRAGAAYNEQF
>TRBJ2-1|TRBV5-1
ASSLMWGSYNEQF
>TRBJ2-5|TRBV29-1
SVAKTVQETQY
>TRBJ2-5|TRBV6-2/TRBV6-3
ANSGVREQY
>TRBJ2-7|TRBV5-6
ASSTGGTGGYEQY
>TRBJ2-2|TRBV11-2
ASSLRTGGNGELF
>TRBJ2-3|TRBV29-1
SVDRGSSTDTQY
>TRBJ2-7|TRBV20-1
SARDWGQNYEQY
>TRBJ2-1|TRBV28
ASLLGGLGNEQF
>TRBJ1-2|TRBV12-3/TRBV12-4
ASSFEGGSNYGYT
>NA|TRBV20-1
SARDYVYEQY
>TRBJ2-3|TRBV29-1
SVGQGTDTQY
>TRBJ1-6|TRBV4-3
ASSQDLNSPLH
>TRBJ2-1|TRBV27
ASSLSGRLAGNNEQF
>TRBJ1-2|TRBV15
ATSREIQGDGYT
>TRBJ1-6|TRBV20-1
SAIPGHNNSPLH
>TRBJ1-1|TRBV7-2
ASSLVLLGHTEAF
>TRBJ2-1|TRBV20-1
SARAFRGSDNEQF
>TRBJ1-1|TRBV6-6
ASSPGQNAF
>TRBJ1-6|TRBV19
ASNQAEIGSPLH
>TRBJ2-1|TRBV7-3
ASSPSGRENEQF
>TRBJ2-1|TRBV20-1
SATTGRGPYNEQF
>TRBJ2-5|TRBV30
AWSPTGRETQY
>TRBJ2-7|TRBV7-8
ASSLTGRVEREQY
>TRBJ2-5|TRBV29-1
SVEDGGRLGETQY
>TRBJ2-5|TRBV20-1
SARVGWAGDYNEQY
>TRBJ1-2|TRBV12-3/TRBV12-4
VSSSTQNYGYT
>TRBJ2-7|TRBV7-6
ASSFLTGVLREQY
>TRBJ1-1|TRBV3-1
ASSQGMRTEAF
>TRBJ1-1|TRBV11-2
ASSLLSGEAF
>TRBJ2-7|TRBV29-1
SGGEYGTRTGAQY